The present T cell receptor (beta chain) was sequenced within a study of CXCR3-negative and CXCR3-positive naive CD8 T cells. Broader study findings: TRB CDR3s of CXCR3-positive naive cells were more hydrophobic than those of CXCR3-negative naive cells. Comparably high diversity was seen in both naive subsets, and much lower diversity in memory CD8+ cells. The TRBV-TRBJ usage of naive CXCR3-negative and CXCR3-positive cells was similar, but that of memory cells differed.

On this clonotype: What it recognizes is unknown.

UMI-labeled 5' RACE TRB cDNA libraries were prepared from the cells. TCRdb reprocessed the 5' RACE reads and stores each CDR3 protein as one record, lacking DNA. This sample's table reports around 40,000 distinct CDR3 sequences. This TCR was recovered from a human donor in good health. Some clones in this sample may be carry-over from other donors' samples. The specimen sequenced was naive CXCR3- CD8+ T cells from blood. Subset denoted: CD45RO-CCR7+CD27+CD95- naive CD8+ T cells lacking CXCR3 (TNR3-).

The CDR3 loop reads CASGSGWGIYEQYF. The V and J genes are TRBV7-9 and TRBJ2-7. The CDR3 has 14 residues. Germline lookup yields CDR1 SEHNR and CDR2 FQNEAQ (reference sequence). Using reference TRBV7-9 and TRBJ2-7 for the parts outside the CDR3, the full variable domain is DTGVSQNPRHKITKRGQNVTFRCDPISEHNRLYWYRQTLGQGPEFLTYFQNEAQLEKSRLLSDRFSAERPKGSFSTLEIQRTEQGDSAMYLCASGSGWGIYEQYFGPGTRLTVT.